The TCR beta chain described here comes from a study of blood T cell repertoires in COVID-19. Germline CDR1 WSHSY, CDR2 SAAADI. V gave up 6 bases and J gave up 0 bases; unmatched junction bases: 3. The length of the CDR3 is 15 residues. Sequencing was performed with immunoSEQ multiplex PCR; in TCRdb, only in-frame clones are kept and a portion is missing. In the table there are under 300,000 clones, over 75% of which are singletons. The sequence was obtained from a woman aged 40 to 50 who had recovered from COVID-19. The specimen sequenced was peripheral blood. The chain couples TRBV10-2 to TRBJ2-5; 11 bases are a match to TRBD2. The CDR3 DNA sequence: TGCGCCAGCAGGCCTAGCGGGGGGAACCAAGAGACCCAGTACTTC. Translation: CASRPSGGNQETQYF.